Listed below are T cell receptor beta chains from one sample, sequenced in a study of T cells in tuberculosis. Sequencing used immunoSEQ multiplex PCR; TCRdb keeps in-frame clones, though not all of them. The data hold approximately 40,000 clones, with around 94% observed a single time. This specimen was PBMCs, taken at tuberculosis diagnosis. These receptors were collected from an adult with tuberculosis. Both conserved end residues are part of each CDR3. Fields, in order: D gene, clone size, V gene, J gene, CDR3 DNA, CDR3 protein. The D gene is left open where the match is weak. Only some rows state a clone size, as once, few, many or a class for expanded clones.

>-|-|TRBV2|TRBJ1-5
TGTGCCAGCAGGAGGGAGGCAGGGATAAATCAGCCCCAGCATTTT
CASRREAGINQPQHF
>-|-|TRBV7-2|TRBJ2-5
TGTGCCAGCAGCTTGTTAGTCACTCAAGAGACCCAGTACTTC
CASSLLVTQETQYF
>-|-|TRBV10-2|TRBJ1-1
TGCGCCAGCAGTGAGGGGGTAGCGGTTGAAGCTTTCTTT
CASSEGVAVEAFF
>-|-|TRBV2|TRBJ1-5
TGTGCCAGCAACTATTACGGCGGCGGTCAGCCCCAGCATTTT
CASNYYGGGQPQHF
>-|-|TRBV6-6|TRBJ1-1
TGTGCCAGCAGCCCCGCGGATGGAACTGAAGCTTTCTTT
CASSPADGTEAFF
>-|-|TRBV4-2|TRBJ1-1
TGTGCCAGCAGCCAAGCAGACAGGAACACTGAAGCTTTCTTT
CASSQADRNTEAFF
>TRBD2|-|TRBV7-8|TRBJ2-4
TGTGCCAGCAGCCTAACATTCCGGGGCGGGGGACGAAACATTCAGTACTTC
CASSLTFRGGGRNIQYF
>-|-|TRBV6-1|TRBJ1-2
TGTGCCAGCAGTGAAAGGCCAGGGGCTTATGGCTACACCTTC
CASSERPGAYGYTF
>TRBD1|-|TRBV29-1|TRBJ1-2
TGCAGCGTTGGGAAACCGGGACAGGGGGACTATGGCTACACCTTC
CSVGKPGQGDYGYTF
>TRBD1|-|TRBV19|TRBJ2-7
TGTGCCATTTCGACAGGGCGCGCTGGCGAGCAGTACTTC
CAISTGRAGEQYF
>-|-|TRBV20-1|TRBJ1-2
TGCAGTGCTAGAGATGACGCGGACTACACCTTC
CSARDDADYTF
>-|-|TRBV27|TRBJ2-2
TGTGCCAGCAGTATTGGAGCCGGGGAGCTGTTTTTT
CASSIGAGELFF
>TRBD2|-|TRBV7-2|TRBJ2-1
TGTGCCAGCAGCTTAGGCGGGGGGGCGAGTGAGCAGTTCTTC
CASSLGGGASEQFF
>TRBD2|-|TRBV6-1|TRBJ2-3
TGTGCCAGCAGTGAAGAGATAGCGGGGGGGCCCAAAGATACGCAGTATTTT
CASSEEIAGGPKDTQYF
>-|-|TRBV25-1|TRBJ2-2
TGTGCCAGCAGTGAGCGCACCGGGGAGCTGTTTTTT
CASSERTGELFF
>-|-|TRBV2|TRBJ2-3
TGTGCCGTCGAGGGGGGGGGCTTCACAGATACGCAGTATTTT
CAVEGGGFTDTQYF
>TRBD1|once|TRBV10-3|TRBJ2-1
TGTGCCATCAGTGAGCCGGGACCGGACAGGAGACCCTACAATGAGCAGTTCTTC
CAISEPGPDRRPYNEQFF
>-|-|TRBV28|TRBJ1-4
TGTGCCAGCAGTTTGGACAGATATGCAACTAATGAAAAACTGTTTTTT
CASSLDRYATNEKLFF
>-|-|TRBV29-1|TRBJ1-2
TGCAGCGTGTGGGACTTTAGAGGGAAGTATGGCTACACCTTC
CSVWDFRGKYGYTF
>-|-|TRBV6-5|TRBJ2-2
TGTGCCAGCAGTTACGGCACTAGAAGCACCGGGGAGCTGTTTTTT
CASSYGTRSTGELFF
>TRBD1|-|TRBV6-4|TRBJ2-3
TGTGCCAGCAGTGACTCCGCAGGGGGCGGGGATACGCAGTATTTT
CASSDSAGGGDTQYF
>TRBD1|-|TRBV4-3|TRBJ1-3
TGCGCCAGCAGCCAAGTAACAGGGGATTCTGGAAACACCATATATTTT
CASSQVTGDSGNTIYF
>-|-|TRBV7-9|TRBJ1-1
TGTGCCAGCAGCTCACCGGGGGGCGGGAACACTGAAGCTTTCTTT
CASSSPGGGNTEAFF
>-|-|TRBV7-8|TRBJ1-2
TGTGCCAGCGCCGACAGGTTTTTCTATGGCTACACCTTC
CASADRFFYGYTF
>-|once|TRBV7-2|TRBJ2-3
TGTGCCAGCATGAGGGCCCGCACAGATACGCAGTATTTT
CASMRARTDTQYF
>TRBD2|-|TRBV27|TRBJ2-5
TGTGCCAGCAGGGTTCGGGGGGGGGCTGACGAGACCCAGTACTTC
CASRVRGGADETQYF
>-|-|TRBV29-1|TRBJ2-7
TGCAGCGTGGTGGAGAACGGTATTCGCTCCTACGAGCAGTACTTC
CSVVENGIRSYEQYF
>-|-|TRBV5-1|TRBJ2-7
TGCGCCAGCAGCTTGAACAGAGAGTACGAGCAGTACTTC
CASSLNREYEQYF
>-|-|TRBV29-1|TRBJ2-5
TGCAGCGTTGAAAGGACAGCGGAGACCCAGTACTTC
CSVERTAETQYF
>-|-|TRBV5-1|TRBJ2-3
TGCGCCAGCAGCATCGGGGATGGGTCAGATACGCAGTATTTT
CASSIGDGSDTQYF
>-|-|TRBV5-1|TRBJ2-3
TGCGCCAGCAGCTTCGGGTCGAACACAGATACGCAGTATTTT
CASSFGSNTDTQYF
>TRBD1|once|TRBV18|TRBJ1-2
TGTGCCAGCTCACAGGACAGGGGTGGCCCTAACTATGGCTACACCTTC
CASSQDRGGPNYGYTF
>TRBD1|-|TRBV2|TRBJ1-6
TGTGCCAAACAGGACAGGGGGACGAATTCACCCCTCCACTTT
CAKQDRGTNSPLHF
>TRBD1|once|TRBV6-5|TRBJ2-2
TGTGCCAGCAGTCAGGGGGAGTGGAACACCGGGGAGCTGTTTTTT
CASSQGEWNTGELFF
>TRBD1|-|TRBV4-3|TRBJ1-2
TGCGCCAGCAGCCAGCAGGGGGTTGGCTACACCTTC
CASSQQGVGYTF
>TRBD1|-|TRBV7-9|TRBJ2-7
TGTGCCAGCAGCTCCGGGACAGGGGTTCACGAGCAGTACTTC
CASSSGTGVHEQYF
>-|-|TRBV5-4|TRBJ2-7
TGTGCCAGCAGCTTGGAACCGGGGGTCCTCTACGAGCAGTACTTC
CASSLEPGVLYEQYF
>-|-|TRBV18|TRBJ2-6
TGTGCCAGCTCACCACGAAACACTGGGGCCAACGTCCTGACTTTC
CASSPRNTGANVLTF
>TRBD1|-|TRBV5-1|TRBJ1-2
TGCGCCAGCAGCTCACTACAGGGGGAGACCACGTTTGGCTACACCTTC
CASSSLQGETTFGYTF
>-|-|TRBV5-1|TRBJ2-5
TGCGCCAGCAGCCGTCCCCCCCAAGAGACCCAGTACTTC
CASSRPPQETQYF
>TRBD1|-|TRBV18|TRBJ2-2
TGTGCCAGCTCACCACATCAGGGGGCGAACACCGGGGAGCTGTTTTTT
CASSPHQGANTGELFF
>TRBD1|-|TRBV29-1|TRBJ1-1
TGCAGCGTTCGGACAGGGAGAGAGGGGGCTTTCTTT
CSVRTGREGAFF